The 3 T cell receptor beta chains presented below share a single source sample, sequenced in a study of T cell repertoires in cytomegalovirus infection. MiXCR was run by TCRdb on the reads, yielding one entry per CDR3 protein. The sample consists of approximately 270,000 distinct CDR3 sequences, around 20% of them appearing once. For these TCRs, the target antigens are not known. The material was cultured PBMCs, obtained from culture after CMV antigen stimulation. These receptors all come from a human donor in good health (CMV status not recorded). Some clones in this sample may be carry-over from other donors' samples.

The CDR3 coding sequence is TGCAGTGCTAGGAGCGGGAGCCAGTTCTACAATGAGCAGTTCTTC. Amino acids: CSARSGSQFYNEQFF. J is TRBJ2-1 and V is TRBV20-1, with 8 bases identical to TRBD2. The germline V gene has CDR1 DFQATT and CDR2 SNEGSKA (reference sequence). With 3 bases clipped from V and 3 bases from J, the junction kept 7 bases outside the gene matches. The CDR3 has 15 residues.

This clonotype was seen a handful of times. The chain uses TRBV7-2 and TRBJ1-6; D is perhaps TRBD1 (6 bases). The CDR3 extends over 15 amino acids. V lost 1 base to trimming and J lost 9 bases, with 13 bases between them. The germline CDR1 and CDR2 sequences are SGHTA and FQGNSA. The CDR3, as DNA: TGTGCCAGCAGCTTAGGTGGGGGCGCAGCTTCACCCCTCCACTTT. Encoded protein: CASSLGGGAASPLHF.

The chain joins TRBV12-5 to TRBJ2-1; D gene ambiguous. Trimming stripped 4 bases from V and 9 bases from J, with 10 bases between. Germline CDR1 and CDR2: LGHNT and FRNRAP. The CDR3 length is 12 residues. CDR3 bases: TGTGCTAGTGGTTCCTGGCGAAGTGAGCAGTTCTTC. Encoded protein: CASGSWRSEQFF.